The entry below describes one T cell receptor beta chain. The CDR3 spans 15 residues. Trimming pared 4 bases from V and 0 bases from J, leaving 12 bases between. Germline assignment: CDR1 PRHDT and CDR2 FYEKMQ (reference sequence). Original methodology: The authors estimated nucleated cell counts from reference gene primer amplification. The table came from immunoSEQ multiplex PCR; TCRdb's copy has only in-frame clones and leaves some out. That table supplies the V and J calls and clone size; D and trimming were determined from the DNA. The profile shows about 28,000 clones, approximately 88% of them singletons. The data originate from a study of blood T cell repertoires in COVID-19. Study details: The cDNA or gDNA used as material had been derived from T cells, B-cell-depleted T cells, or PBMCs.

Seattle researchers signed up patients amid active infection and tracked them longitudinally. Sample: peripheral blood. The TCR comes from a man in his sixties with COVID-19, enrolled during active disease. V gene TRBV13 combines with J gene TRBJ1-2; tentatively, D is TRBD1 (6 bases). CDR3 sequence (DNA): TGTGCCAGCAGCTCTAGGACAGCGACTAACTATGGCTACACCTTC. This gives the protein CASSSRTATNYGYTF.